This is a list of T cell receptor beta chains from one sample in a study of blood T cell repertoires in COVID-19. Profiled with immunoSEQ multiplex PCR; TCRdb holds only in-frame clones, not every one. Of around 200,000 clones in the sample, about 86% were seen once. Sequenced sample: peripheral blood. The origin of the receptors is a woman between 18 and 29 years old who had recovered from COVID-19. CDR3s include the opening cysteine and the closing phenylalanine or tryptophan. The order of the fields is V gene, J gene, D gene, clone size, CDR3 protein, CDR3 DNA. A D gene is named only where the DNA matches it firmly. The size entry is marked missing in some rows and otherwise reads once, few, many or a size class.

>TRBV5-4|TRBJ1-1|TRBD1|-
CASSLESGGLTEAFF
TGTGCCAGCAGCTTGGAGTCAGGGGGACTCACTGAAGCTTTCTTT
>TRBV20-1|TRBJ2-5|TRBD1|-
CSATGGETQYF
TGCAGTGCTACAGGGGGAGAGACCCAGTACTTC
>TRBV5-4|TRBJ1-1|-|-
CASSLGAGSEAFF
TGTGCCAGCAGCCTGGGGGCAGGGTCTGAAGCTTTCTTT
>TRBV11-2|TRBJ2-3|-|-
CASSLAPRDTDTQYF
TGTGCCAGCAGCTTAGCCCCGCGGGACACAGATACGCAGTATTTT
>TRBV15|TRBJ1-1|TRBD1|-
CATSDREATEAFF
TGTGCCACCAGCGACAGGGAGGCCACTGAAGCTTTCTTT
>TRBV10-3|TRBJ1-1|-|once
CAIRGHAFDDTEAFF
TGTGCCATCAGGGGACATGCCTTCGACGACACTGAAGCTTTCTTT
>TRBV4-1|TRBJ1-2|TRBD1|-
CASSHDLTGTGGYGYTF
TGCGCCAGCAGCCACGATTTAACTGGGACAGGTGGCTATGGCTACACCTTC
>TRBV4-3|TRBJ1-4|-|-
CASSQDLQLNEKLFF
TGCGCCAGCAGCCAAGATCTACAGCTTAATGAAAAACTGTTTTTT
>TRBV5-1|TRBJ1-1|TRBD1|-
CASSPTGAEAFF
TGCGCCAGCAGCCCAACAGGGGCTGAAGCTTTCTTT
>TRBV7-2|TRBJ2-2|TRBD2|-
CASSLERGENTGELFF
TGTGCCAGCAGCTTAGAGCGGGGGGAGAACACCGGGGAGCTGTTTTTT
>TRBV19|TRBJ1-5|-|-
CASSIGTRRGPQHF
TGTGCCAGTAGTATCGGGACACGCAGGGGGCCCCAGCATTTT
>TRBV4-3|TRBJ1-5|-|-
CASSQEEGRQPQHF
TGCGCCAGCAGCCAAGAAGAGGGCAGGCAGCCCCAGCATTTT
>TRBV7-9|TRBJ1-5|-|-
CASSLLSNQPQHF
TGTGCCAGCAGCCTCCTCAGCAATCAGCCCCAGCATTTT
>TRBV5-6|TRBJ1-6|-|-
CASSLVGVNSPLHF
TGTGCCAGCAGCTTGGTCGGAGTGAATTCACCCCTCCACTTT
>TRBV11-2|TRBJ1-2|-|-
CASSPSAVVYGYTF
TGTGCCAGCAGCCCCTCCGCGGTGGTCTATGGCTACACCTTC
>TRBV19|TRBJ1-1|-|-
CASSIVGRVASGAFF
TGTGCCAGTAGTATAGTGGGCAGGGTGGCGTCCGGAGCTTTCTTT
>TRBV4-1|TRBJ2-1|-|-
CASSQNPLYQFF
TGCGCCAGCAGCCAGAATCCCCTCTACCAGTTCTTC
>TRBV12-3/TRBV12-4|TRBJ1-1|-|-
CASSFGGKAFF
TGTGCCAGCAGTTTTGGGGGGAAAGCTTTCTTT
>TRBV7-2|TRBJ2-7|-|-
CASSLGRTAMDEQYF
TGTGCCAGCAGCTTAGGGAGGACAGCCATGGACGAGCAGTACTTC
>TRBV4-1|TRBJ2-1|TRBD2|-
CASSGVLAGLGEQFF
TGCGCCAGCTCAGGGGTACTAGCGGGTTTAGGTGAGCAGTTCTTC
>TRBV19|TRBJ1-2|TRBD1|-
CASSTEDRGLDGYTF
TGTGCCAGTAGTACCGAGGACAGGGGGCTGGATGGCTACACCTTC
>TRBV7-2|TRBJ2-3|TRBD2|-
CASSSSGSGADTQYF
TGTGCCAGCAGCTCTAGCGGGTCGGGGGCAGATACGCAGTATTTT